Listed below are T cell receptor beta chains from one sample, sequenced in a study of blood T cell repertoires in COVID-19. Sequencing used immunoSEQ multiplex PCR; TCRdb keeps in-frame clones, though not all of them. The sample lists just over 60,000 clones, roughly three quarters occurring once. Source material: peripheral blood. The receptor source for this set is a woman of 80 years or more with active or convalescent COVID-19. CDR3s include the opening cysteine and the closing phenylalanine or tryptophan. A D gene is named only where the DNA matches it firmly. Rows may omit the clone size; those that give it use once, few, many or a size class.

j_call | d_call | clone_size | v_call | cdr3_aa | cdr3_nt
TRBJ2-7 | - | - | TRBV3-1/TRBV3-2 | CASSSRRGHGYEQYF | TGTGCCAGCAGCTCGCGACGGGGTCACGGCTACGAGCAGTACTTC
TRBJ1-2 | - | - | TRBV12-3/TRBV12-4 | CASSFGGAGYTF | TGTGCCAGCAGTTTTGGGGGGGCTGGCTACACCTTC
TRBJ1-2 | TRBD1 | - | TRBV3-1/TRBV3-2 | CASSPQGDYGYTF | TGTGCCAGCAGTCCACAGGGGGACTATGGCTACACCTTC
TRBJ2-3 | TRBD1 | - | TRBV5-1 | CASSYTGGFVDTQYF | TGCGCCAGCAGCTACACAGGGGGCTTCGTAGATACGCAGTATTTT
TRBJ1-2 | TRBD1 | once | TRBV5-1 | CASSLGLQGTYGYTF | TGCGCCAGCAGCTTAGGCCTACAGGGGACCTATGGCTACACCTTC
TRBJ1-3 | TRBD1 | - | TRBV5-6 | CASSPGQFFSGNTIYF | TGTGCCAGCAGCCCGGGACAGTTCTTCTCTGGAAACACCATATATTTT
TRBJ1-1 | TRBD1 | - | TRBV5-1 | CASSTGQGNTEAFF | TGCGCCAGCAGCACTGGACAGGGTAACACTGAAGCTTTCTTT
TRBJ1-4 | TRBD1 | - | TRBV20-1 | CSASRKHNPGQGLFF | TGCAGTGCTAGTCGCAAGCACAACCCGGGACAGGGGCTGTTTTTT
TRBJ2-2 | TRBD1 | few | TRBV11-2 | CASRFGQGTGELFF | TGTGCCAGCAGGTTTGGACAGGGCACCGGGGAGCTGTTTTTT
TRBJ1-3 | - | - | TRBV5-1 | CASSLKQGDGNTIYF | TGCGCCAGCAGCTTAAAACAGGGAGACGGAAACACCATATATTTT
TRBJ1-1 | TRBD1 | - | TRBV18 | CASSLGTGALNTEAFF | TGTGCCAGCTCACTCGGGACAGGAGCTCTGAACACTGAAGCTTTCTTT
TRBJ1-2 | TRBD1 | many | TRBV19 | CASSMVLTGANYGYTF | TGTGCCAGTAGTATGGTTTTAACAGGGGCTAACTATGGCTACACCTTC
TRBJ2-3 | TRBD1 | - | TRBV29-1 | CSAPGQGITDTQYF | TGCAGCGCGCCGGGACAGGGGATCACAGATACGCAGTATTTT
TRBJ1-1 | TRBD1 | few | TRBV19 | CASSPTTGVTEAFF | TGTGCCAGTAGTCCGACGACAGGGGTCACTGAAGCTTTCTTT
TRBJ1-2 | - | - | TRBV6-1 | CASSEISGNYGYTF | TGTGCCAGCAGTGAAATTTCAGGGAACTATGGCTACACCTTC
TRBJ2-3 | TRBD1 | - | TRBV6-5 | CASSYSRGRSTDTQYF | TGTGCCAGCAGTTACTCAAGGGGGCGAAGCACAGATACGCAGTATTTT
TRBJ2-7 | - | - | TRBV7-9 | CASSPFGVKQYF | TGTGCCAGCAGCCCCTTCGGGGTAAAGCAGTACTTC
TRBJ1-2 | - | - | TRBV6-6 | CASSLNRAGEDGYTF | TGTGCCAGCAGTCTCAACAGGGCCGGAGAGGATGGCTACACCTTC
TRBJ2-3 | TRBD2 | - | TRBV6-1 | CASSEYGLAGAGTQYF | TGTGCCAGCAGTGAATACGGACTAGCGGGGGCGGGGACGCAGTATTTT
TRBJ1-1 | - | few | TRBV7-9 | CASSTGTPLEAFF | TGTGCCAGCAGCACCGGGACTCCCCTTGAAGCTTTCTTT
TRBJ2-3 | TRBD1 | - | TRBV7-3 | CASSVQGARDTQYF | TGTGCCAGCAGCGTACAGGGGGCGAGGGATACGCAGTATTTT
TRBJ1-1 | TRBD1 | - | TRBV19 | CASSILPGTGRTEAFF | TGTGCCAGTAGTATACTCCCCGGGACAGGGCGCACTGAAGCTTTCTTT
TRBJ2-2 | - | - | TRBV19 | CASTGQEGTGELFF | TGTGCCAGTACCGGTCAGGAGGGAACCGGGGAGCTGTTTTTT
TRBJ2-1 | - | - | TRBV5-4 | CASSLVRASRLGNEQFF | TGTGCCAGCAGCTTGGTGCGGGCCAGCAGGTTAGGGAATGAGCAGTTCTTC
TRBJ2-7 | TRBD2 | many | TRBV6-5 | CASRGGDYEQYF | TGTGCCAGCAGGGGGGGGGACTACGAGCAGTACTTC
TRBJ1-1 | TRBD1 | - | TRBV18 | CASSPTGDPSTEAFF | TGTGCCAGCTCACCCACAGGGGATCCCAGCACTGAAGCTTTCTTT
TRBJ1-2 | - | - | TRBV11-2 | CASSLDEGTYGYTF | TGTGCCAGCAGCTTAGATGAGGGAACTTATGGCTACACCTTC
TRBJ2-3 | TRBD2 | - | TRBV7-9 | CASSHPASGGLSTDTQYF | TGTGCCAGCAGCCACCCCGCTAGCGGGGGGCTCAGCACAGATACGCAGTATTTT